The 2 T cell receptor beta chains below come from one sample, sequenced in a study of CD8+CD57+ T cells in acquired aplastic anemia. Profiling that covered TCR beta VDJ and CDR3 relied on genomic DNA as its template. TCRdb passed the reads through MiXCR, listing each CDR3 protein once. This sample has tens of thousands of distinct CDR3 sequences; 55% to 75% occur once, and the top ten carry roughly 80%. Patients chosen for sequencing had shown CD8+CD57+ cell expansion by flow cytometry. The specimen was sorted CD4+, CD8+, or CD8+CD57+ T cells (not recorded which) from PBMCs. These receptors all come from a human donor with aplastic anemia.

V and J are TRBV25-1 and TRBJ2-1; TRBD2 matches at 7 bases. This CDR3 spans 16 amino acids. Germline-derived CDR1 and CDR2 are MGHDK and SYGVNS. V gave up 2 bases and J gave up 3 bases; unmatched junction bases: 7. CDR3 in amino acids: CASSETREGFYNEQFF. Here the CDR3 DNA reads TGTGCCAGCAGTGAAACAAGGGAGGGGTTCTACAATGAGCAGTTCTTC.

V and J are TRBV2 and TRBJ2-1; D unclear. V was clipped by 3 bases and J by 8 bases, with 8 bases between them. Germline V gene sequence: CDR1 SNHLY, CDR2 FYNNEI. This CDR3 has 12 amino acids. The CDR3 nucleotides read TGTGCCAGCAGTGATGTGGGTCATGAGCAGTTCTTC. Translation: CASSDVGHEQFF.